Reported below is one T cell receptor beta chain. As yet, its antigen is unknown. The length of the CDR3 is 15 residues. CDR1 SGHAT and CDR2 FQDESV come from the germline V gene (reference sequence). V shed 6 bases and J 4 bases; nucleotides not matched to a gene: 6. This specimen comes from a study of beta chain features in type 1 diabetes. General observations from the study: Shortening that was moderate but significant affected the TCRB CDR3s of Type 1 diabetes patients in all four CD4+ subsets. PCR might pick shorter templates more often, in the same way for patients and controls.

TCRB transcripts that were expressed got sequenced, as all of the isolated RNA had been reverse transcribed. The assay was immunoSEQ multiplex PCR, and TCRdb's table has in-frame clones only and misses some. The data show some 290,000 clones, 13% to 15% seen once. Sequencing was done on a sample of naive CD4+ T cells from blood. This receptor was taken from a man aged 25 to 40 with type 1 diabetes. The chain combines TRBV11-1 with TRBJ2-7; 13 bases align to TRBD2. DNA for the CDR3: TGTGCCAGCAGTTGGACTAGCGGGGGTATTTACGAGCAGTACTTC. This codes for CASSWTSGGIYEQYF. Full variable domain (remainder filled in from reference TRBV11-1 and TRBJ2-7): EAEVAQSPRYKITEKSQAVAFWCDPISGHATLYWYRQILGQGPELLVQFQDESVVDDSQLPKDRFSAERLKGVDSTLKIQPAELGDSAMYLCASSWTSGGIYEQYFGPGTRLTVT.